These 2 T cell receptor beta chains were all obtained from the same sample, sequenced in a study of blood T cell repertoires in COVID-19. Some clones are missing from TCRdb's copy, which holds only in-frame ones; the method was immunoSEQ multiplex PCR. In the table there are about 120,000 clones, around 91% of which are singletons. What was sequenced was peripheral blood. The receptor source for this set is a woman between 55 and 75 years old with COVID-19, enrolled during active disease.

The genes are TRBV15 and TRBJ2-7; perhaps TRBD2 as D (6 bases). This CDR3 is 17 amino acids long. V was cut by 0 bases and J by 4 bases, with 19 bases left in between. Germline assignment: CDR1 LNHNV and CDR2 YYDKDF (reference sequence). The CDR3 bases are TGTGCCACCAGCAGAGATGCGGGGCTAAAGTTCTCTTACGAGCAGTACTTC. This gives the protein CATSRDAGLKFSYEQYF. The whole variable domain, remainder taken from reference TRBV15 and TRBJ2-7, is DAMVIQNPRYQVTQFGKPVTLSCSQTLNHNVMYWYQQKSSQAPKLLFHYYDKDFNNEADTPDNFQSRRPNTSFCFLDIRSPGLGDTAMYLCATSRDAGLKFSYEQYFGPGTRLTVT.

The chain combines TRBV7-9 with TRBJ1-2, with D tentatively TRBD1 (6 bases). The V end was cut by 5 bases, the J end by 3 bases, with 10 bases between. This CDR3 spans 13 amino acids. Per the germline V gene, CDR1 is SEHNR and CDR2 is FQNEAQ (reference sequence). The CDR3 sequence: CASSGTGYYGYTF. The CDR3 nucleotides are TGTGCCAGCAGCGGTACAGGGTACTATGGCTACACCTTC.